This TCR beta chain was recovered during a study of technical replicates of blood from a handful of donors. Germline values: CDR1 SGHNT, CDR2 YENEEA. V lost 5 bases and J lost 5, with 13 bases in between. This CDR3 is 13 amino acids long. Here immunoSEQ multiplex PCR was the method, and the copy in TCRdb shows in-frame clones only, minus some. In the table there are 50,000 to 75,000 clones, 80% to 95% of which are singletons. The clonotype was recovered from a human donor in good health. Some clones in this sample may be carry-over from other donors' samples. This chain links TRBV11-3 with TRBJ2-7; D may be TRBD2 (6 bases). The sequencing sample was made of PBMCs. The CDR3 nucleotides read TGTGCCAGCAGCGAGCGGGCCAGCCACGAGCAGTACTTC. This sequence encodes CASSERASHEQYF.